These T cell receptor beta chains were read from a single sample in a study of regulatory T cells in long-lasting Graves disease. In TCRdb, the multiplex PCR reads were re-called with MiXCR into one record per CDR3 protein. The data contain under 350,000 distinct CDR3 sequences, 22% of them singletons. The sample was peripheral blood mononuclear cells (PBMCs), taken when the disease was refractory, from a patient treated with antithyroid drugs. The receptors stem from a female donor with Graves disease. Each CDR3 is given with its conserved first and last residue. The order of the fields is D gene, J gene, V gene, clone size, CDR3 DNA, CDR3 protein. A D gene is named only where the DNA matches it firmly. Size is stated for part of the rows, as once, few or many counts, or as a class when the clone is expanded.

TRBD2 TRBJ2-2 TRBV11-1 few TGTGCCAGCAGCTTAAATAGCGGAGCGGGAACCGGGGAGCTGTTTTTT CASSLNSGAGTGELFF
TRBD1 TRBJ2-7 TRBV20-1 . TGCAGTGCTTACAGGGGGCCCTCCTACGAGCAGTACTTC CSAYRGPSYEQYF
. TRBJ2-7 TRBV11-2 many TGTGCCAGCAGCTTCACCATTCCGGACGAGCAGTACTTC CASSFTIPDEQYF
TRBD1 TRBJ2-7 TRBV30 . TGTGCCTGGAGTAGGGCCGGGACAGGGGGCGACGAGCAGTACTTC CAWSRAGTGGDEQYF
TRBD1 TRBJ1-5 TRBV5-6 . TGTGCCAGCAGCCTTTCAGGGGGAACGGGCAATCAGCCCCAGCATTTT CASSLSGGTGNQPQHF
. TRBJ1-2 TRBV20-1 few TGCAGTGCTTGGATGTCAGGGGTCGAGTATGGCTACACCTTC CSAWMSGVEYGYTF
. TRBJ2-1 TRBV28 . TGTGCCATCGAAAACAGGGATCCGTACAATGAGCAGTTCTTC CAIENRDPYNEQFF
TRBD1 TRBJ2-7 TRBV27 few TGTGCCAGCAGTCCTTCGGGACAGGTCCGCTACGAGCAGTACTTC CASSPSGQVRYEQYF
TRBD2 TRBJ2-7 TRBV20-1 few TGCAGTGCTAGAGATATAAGCGGGAGGGCCAGTGATCTCCCCTACGAGCAGTACTTC CSARDISGRASDLPYEQYF
. TRBJ2-2 TRBV20-1 . TGCAGTGCTAGGTCGGGGGGCGCGAACACCGGGGAGCTGTTTTTT CSARSGGANTGELFF
. TRBJ2-2 TRBV6-2/TRBV6-3 . TGTGCCAGCAGTTACGGGCCCCGGGGTAGCACCGGGGAGCTGTTTTTT CASSYGPRGSTGELFF
. TRBJ1-1 TRBV28 few TGTGCCAGCAGTTATCGGGACACGACACTCGAAGCTTTCTTT CASSYRDTTLEAFF
. TRBJ2-2 TRBV24-1 many TGTGCCGCGGCAGAGACGAACACCGGGGAGCTGTTTTTT CAAAETNTGELFF
. TRBJ2-7 TRBV7-2 few TGTGCCAGCAGCTTAGAAGCTGCCTACGAGCAGTACTTC CASSLEAAYEQYF
. TRBJ2-2 TRBV12-5 . TGTGCTAGTGGTCACAGCACCGGGGAGCTGTTTTTT CASGHSTGELFF
TRBD1 TRBJ2-5 TRBV20-1 many TGCAGTGCTAGCGGAGACCGACAGGGCCTACAAGAGACCCAGTACTTC CSASGDRQGLQETQYF
TRBD1 TRBJ2-7 TRBV28 many TGTGCCAGCAGCTCTGCGGGACAGGGTGGCTACGAGCAGTACTTC CASSSAGQGGYEQYF
TRBD1 TRBJ1-1 TRBV7-2 few TGTGCCAGCAGCCCGCGACAGGGGGGGCCTGAAGCTTTCTTT CASSPRQGGPEAFF
TRBD1 TRBJ1-2 TRBV7-2 many TGTGCCAGCAGCTTAGGCGCTGACAGGGGTGCCTACACCTTC CASSLGADRGAYTF
. TRBJ2-1 TRBV4-3 . TGCGCCAGCAGCCAATATCTGGGGGGAGTGGCCCCTTACAATGAGCAGTTCTTC CASSQYLGGVAPYNEQFF
. TRBJ1-4 TRBV4-2 few TGTGCCAGCAGCCAAGTCAACTTCGATGAAAAACTGTTTTTT CASSQVNFDEKLFF
. TRBJ2-5 TRBV7-8 many TGTGCCAGCAGCTTAGAGCATAGCAGGGGCGAGACCCAGTACTTC CASSLEHSRGETQYF
. TRBJ2-7 TRBV15 few TGTGCCACCAGCAGTGGATCGACAGTTTCCTACGAGCAGTACTTC CATSSGSTVSYEQYF
. TRBJ2-7 TRBV28 many TGTGCCAGCAGTTTACCGTTCAAGAACGAGCAGTACTTC CASSLPFKNEQYF
TRBD1 TRBJ2-7 TRBV28 many TGTGCCAGCAGTATAACGACAGGGGGAGAGCAGTACTTC CASSITTGGEQYF
. TRBJ1-5 TRBV27 few TGTGCCAGCAGTTTAATGGGGCCTTCCCAGCCCCAGCATTTT CASSLMGPSQPQHF
. TRBJ2-5 TRBV28 . TGTGCCAGCAGTTTCCCTGTGGGAGGGGGCGCGGAAGAGACCCAGTACTTC CASSFPVGGGAEETQYF
. TRBJ2-7 TRBV27 . TGTGCCAGCACCGGGACCTCCGAAACCCTGGACGAGCAGTACTTC CASTGTSETLDEQYF
. TRBJ2-1 TRBV27 . TGTGCCAGCAGTAAAATAGTGCATGAGCAGTTCTTC CASSKIVHEQFF
. TRBJ2-5 TRBV28 many TGTGCCAGCAGTGGGGCGTTGACCCAGTACTTC CASSGALTQYF
TRBD1 TRBJ2-7 TRBV27 . TGTGCCAGCAGCAACCGGGACAGGGACTACGAGCAGTACTTC CASSNRDRDYEQYF
TRBD1 TRBJ2-2 TRBV7-2 many TGTGCCAGCAGACCGGGACAGGGGGCGACCGGGGAGCTGTTTTTT CASRPGQGATGELFF
. TRBJ1-1 TRBV20-1 few TGCAGTGCTAGAGATTACGCGAGAATGAACACTGAAGCTTTCTTT CSARDYARMNTEAFF
. TRBJ2-5 TRBV7-2 few TGTGCCAGCAGCTTAAGCTCTGCGGGATCAAGGTTTCAAGAGACCCAGTACTTC CASSLSSAGSRFQETQYF
. TRBJ1-5 TRBV6-2/TRBV6-3 . TGTGCCAGCAGTTACCCAGGGAAACAGCCCCAGCATTTT CASSYPGKQPQHF
. TRBJ1-1 TRBV12-3/TRBV12-4 many TGTGCCATCCTGGAGGGTTTGGACACTGAAGCTTTCTTT CAILEGLDTEAFF
. TRBJ2-7 TRBV19 . TGTGCCAGTAGTTTCTCGGGGTTCTCCGAGCAGTACTTC CASSFSGFSEQYF
. TRBJ1-1 TRBV3-1 many TGTGCCAGCAGTCGGGGGCCCACTGAAGCTTTCTTT CASSRGPTEAFF
TRBD1 TRBJ2-7 TRBV7-9 . TGTGCCAGCAGCCCGGCGGGGACAGGCCACGAGCAGTACTTC CASSPAGTGHEQYF
TRBD1 TRBJ2-3 TRBV29-1 few TGCAGCGTTGATCCGACAGGGGCGGGCGATACGCAGTATTTT CSVDPTGAGDTQYF
. TRBJ2-2 TRBV18 few TGTGCCAGCTCACCGGAGGCAGGGGCGAACACCGGGGAGCTGTTTTTT CASSPEAGANTGELFF
. TRBJ2-5 TRBV27 . TGTGCCAGCAGTTTTGTGGGAGAAGAGACCCAGTACTTC CASSFVGEETQYF
. TRBJ1-6 TRBV7-2 many TGTGCCAGCAGCTTTACAGGGAGGAATTCACCCCTCCACTTT CASSFTGRNSPLHF
TRBD1 TRBJ2-7 TRBV5-1 many TGCGCCAGCAGCATCGCCCCGGGACAGGGTACCTACGAGCAGTACTTC CASSIAPGQGTYEQYF
TRBD2 TRBJ2-7 TRBV28 many TGTGCCAGCAGTTTTTTAACTAGCGGGATATACGAGCAGTACTTC CASSFLTSGIYEQYF
. TRBJ1-1 TRBV6-5 many TGTGCCAGCAGTTACTCGGCGGCGGAAGCTTTCTTT CASSYSAAEAFF
TRBD1 TRBJ2-7 TRBV27 few TGTGCCAGCAGCTTCGACAGGGGCCGCTCCTACGAGCAGTACTTC CASSFDRGRSYEQYF
TRBD1 TRBJ2-2 TRBV7-3 . TGTGCCAGCAGCTCGGGACAGGGAGAGACCGGGGAGCTGTTTTTT CASSSGQGETGELFF
TRBD2 TRBJ2-2 TRBV30 many TGTGCCTGGACGCTAGCGGGATTGAACACCGGGGAGCTGTTTTTT CAWTLAGLNTGELFF
TRBD2 TRBJ2-2 TRBV13 many TGTGCCAGCAGCTTAGGACTAGCGGGAGCCACCGGGGAGCTGTTTTTT CASSLGLAGATGELFF
. TRBJ2-1 TRBV28 many TGTGCCAGCAGTCCGAGCTCGGGCTCATACAATGAGCAGTTCTTC CASSPSSGSYNEQFF
. TRBJ2-1 TRBV5-1 . TGCGCCAGCAGCTTGTTTTCTGCAACCTACAATGAGCAGTTCTTC CASSLFSATYNEQFF
. TRBJ2-5 TRBV10-3 many TGTGCCATCAGTGAGTCGAACGGTCTCGGGGCCCAGTACTTC CAISESNGLGAQYF
. TRBJ2-7 TRBV24-1 . TGTGCCACCAGTGATCGCTACGAGCAGTACTTC CATSDRYEQYF
TRBD2 TRBJ2-5 TRBV7-2 few TGTGCCAGCAGCTTATCCGGGGAGGGCCTAGAGACCCAGTACTTC CASSLSGEGLETQYF
. TRBJ1-6 TRBV6-1 . TGTGCCAGCACTCCGTACAGGGCTTCACCCCTCCACTTT CASTPYRASPLHF
. TRBJ2-5 TRBV5-8 . TGTGCCAGCAGCGAAATTGCTGGTCAGGATCAAGAGACCCAGTACTTC CASSEIAGQDQETQYF
. TRBJ1-1 TRBV20-1 . TGCAGTGCTAGAGATTGGGGTAGCACTGAAGCTTTCTTT CSARDWGSTEAFF
. TRBJ1-2 TRBV6-1 many TGTGCCAGCAGGACTGGAGGGAGTGACTATGGCTACACCTTC CASRTGGSDYGYTF